One TCR beta chain is described in this entry. No cognate antigen has been identified for it. The input lacks base qualities; no much larger clone sits a single base away. The cohort consisted of 666 healthy bone marrow donors. Cohort members were all nominally healthy when sampled, although unrecorded immune exposures were likely present. The donor tested CMV seropositive, placing the donor among the roughly 300 seropositive members of the cohort. Each donor provided a peripheral blood sample, and peripheral blood mononuclear cells were used for TCR beta sequencing. The Qiagen DNeasy Blood Extraction Kit was used to extract genomic DNA from the blood cell samples. From the cysteine up to the phenylalanine, the CDR3 has a length of 16 residues. The sequence is cut down to CDR3 DNA, 48 bases in frame from base 1. Reading the germline V gene gives CDR1 SGHTA and CDR2 FQGNSA. Deletion took 1 base off V and 4 bases off J, with a span of 13 bases between the germline ends.

The source of the sample is a study of cytomegalovirus exposure and HLA in healthy donors listed by TCRdb under 2017. About the study as a whole: An earlier analysis of roughly 610 of the donors reported about 280 Gb of sequence data and around 120 million unique TCR beta sequences obtained from around 190 million T cells. An early release that covered several hundred HLA-typed donors contained about 300 gigabases of sequencing data and approximately 85 million unique TCR sequences. The genetic ancestry cluster associated with self-reported Caucasian donors included 80% to 90% of the approximately 410 genotyped donors. The study was designed to test whether signatures of past pathogen exposure could be identified by cataloging public T cell receptors. The study used immunosequencing to profile the T cell repertoires of around 600 subjects and linked those repertoires to cytomegalovirus serostatus. A separate validation cohort of about 110 different subjects was used in addition to the approximately 610-subject first cohort. To predict cytomegalovirus infection status, the study brought together high-throughput TCR immunosequencing, statistical association of individual TCRs with disease status, and machine learning. In a later analysis, previously published TCR beta repertoires from more than 500 donors were re-analyzed and high-resolution HLA genotyping was added so that TCR occurrence patterns could be studied. In the later analysis, no new phenotypic data were used to find candidate immune exposures; instead, reliance was placed on TCR beta sequences and their occurrence across donors. In an earlier analysis of over 550 of the donors, high-throughput TCR beta sequencing was used to judge whether each TCR beta V gene segment behaved as functional or pseudogenic. Donor age, sex, ethnicity and CMV serostatus were compiled together with the repertoire data. A later genetic analysis used genome-wide SNP genotypes for about 55% of the 666 donors, treating that subset as a discovery cohort. All discovery cohort repertoires had been generated on a single sequencing platform. HLA typing included class I and class II loci at four-digit resolution. Typing coverage varied by locus: about 629-630 donors for A, B, C, DRB1 and DQB1; roughly 520 for DQA1; nearly 610 for DPA1; fewer than 480 for DPB1. Five DR-DQ haplotypes were handled as single units for association and clustering because linkage in the cohort was strong. On average, roughly 250,000 unique TCR beta nucleotide sequences were sequenced per donor among 398 genotyped donors of the cohort, with roughly 18% of those sequences being non-productive.

Paper-wide results and their limitations: When HLA alleles, especially DR and DQ, strongly co-occurred, TCR associations were difficult to assign to individual alleles. Compared with equally common non-associated chains, HLA-associated TCR beta chains in a later analysis were more clonally expanded and had lower generation probabilities. A cluster of highly shared sequence variants was judged likely to be a technical artifact of the sequencing pipeline. According to the authors, the approach could potentially be generalized to other disease states and immunological phenotypes. Because counts were too low, roughly 17 rarely observed V segments, including chromosome 9 orphons, were left out of the earlier analysis of a few hundred of the donors. The classifier was reported to diagnose cytomegalovirus status with high specificity and sensitivity in both the original cohort and the validation cohort. Presence/absence analyses assumed roughly uniform sequencing depth across donors, an assumption that may not hold. Most TCR sequences were observed very rarely across donors, whereas some public TCRs were present in many individuals. A further reported finding was that TCR beta sequences accurately predicted the HLA-A and HLA-B alleles for most subjects in the first cohort. The only immune exposure information available for the cohort was CMV serostatus. A later genetic analysis reported fewer N-insertions in productive TCRs among donors in an Asian-associated ancestry cluster than the roughly 700-donor mean. In a later analysis, most CMV-associated TCR beta chains were found to appear HLA-restricted, with HLA associations seemingly driven largely by CMV exposure. Because the 87-base-pair reads could not distinguish some IMGT-functional V segments, including TRBV6-2 and TRBV6-3, those segments were excluded. In vitro tests confirmed that a few of the cytomegalovirus-associated TCR beta chains recognize cytomegalovirus antigens. Specific HLA alleles were associated with over 15,000 TCR beta sequences at a false discovery rate of 0.05 in a later analysis. The cohort was sequenced for TCR beta chains only, and without alpha or paired-chain data the features that could be detected were limited. A total of about 180 TCR beta chains were listed by the study as associated with cytomegalovirus. An association between a missense DCLRE1C variant and V-gene and J-gene trimming of TCR beta chains was found in a later genetic analysis and replicated in an independent cohort. Several of the top co-occurrence clusters appeared to be linked to parvovirus B19, influenza, CMV and Epstein-Barr virus, according to a later analysis. According to a later analysis, TCR association rates differed among HLA loci, with DRB1 alleles showing the most associated TCRs and HLA-C alleles showing the fewest. HLA typing was unavailable for some donors at each locus, so association tests used only the typed subset. Linkage disequilibrium might explain the correlated functional status among segregating V segments, but an unknown experimental factor could not be excluded. In an earlier analysis of under 600 of the donors, most TCR beta V segments were observed in productive rearrangements about 87% or about 30% of the time, broadly matching IMGT annotations.

Libraries were prepared through the immunoSEQ multiplex PCR assay. For the multiplex PCR, a mixture combining 60 forward primers for TCR Vbeta segments and 13 reverse primers for TCR Jbeta segments was used. The CDR3 region of rearranged TCR beta genes was amplified from genomic DNA with a multiplex PCR assay. On the Illumina HiSeq System, the amplified TCR beta libraries were sequenced as 87-base-pair reads. In the paper's pipeline: A later analysis tallied some 79 million unique TCR beta chains across the 700 or so repertoires, and approximately 9.9 million of those chains were shared by two or more donors. Raw reads were error-corrected and collapsed into unique sequences with a nearest-neighbor algorithm that merged closely related sequences to remove PCR and sequencing errors. Alignment of CDR3 sequences to IMGT reference sequences was used to assign V, D and J gene segments. For a sequence to be retained, a match of at least six nucleotides was required to both a V gene segment and a J gene segment. A rearrangement counted as productive if the CDR3 had no stop codons and remained in frame with V and J, and every other rearrangement counted as non-productive. CDR3 was defined by IMGT convention, running from the second conserved V-encoded cysteine to the conserved J-encoded phenylalanine. The earlier analysis of about 640 of the donors excluded any sequence lacking an unambiguous match to a single V gene segment. An earlier analysis of 587 of the donors called V segments functional above 56.7% productive rearrangements and segregating when the between-donor standard deviation exceeded 5%. To diagnose cytomegalovirus status from the catalog of TCR beta chain sequences, a statistical classification framework was built. In a later analysis, V and J genes were assigned by comparing TCR nucleotide sequences against IMGT/GENE-DB human TR gene sequences. A later analysis assigned CDR3 sequences and most-parsimonious VDJ recombination scenarios with the TCRdist pipeline. In a later analysis, each TCR beta chain was defined by its CDR3 amino acid sequence together with its V-gene family, and reads lacking a unique V-gene family were excluded. To address suspected cross-contamination and a sequencing artifact, a later analysis removed under 600 highly shared, low-generation-probability nucleotide sequences. In a later analysis, a clonal expansion index was calculated for each public chain from normalized within-repertoire ranks of inferred template counts. In a later analysis, generation probabilities were computed using a VDJ recombination model fitted to out-of-frame rearrangements, and the results were checked against IGoR. In a later analysis, hypergeometric tests were used to score TCR-TCR, TCR-HLA and TCR-CMV co-occurrence, with a repertoire-size bias correction applied to TCR pairs. To estimate false discovery rates, a later analysis permuted the HLA or CMV assignments 20 times. In a later analysis, co-occurring TCRs were grouped using DBSCAN, with TCRdist sequence similarity added in when clustering inside HLA-allele-positive subsets. Repertoires with fewer than 30,000 or more than 120,000 public chains were left out of co-occurrence clustering, as were four to six repertoires with anomalous nucleotide sharing. The table comes from immuneACCESS by way of TCRdb, which keeps in-frame sequences with V and J called. Part of the clones is missing from these tables; in studies checked, under half for an unresolved V gene and the rest for unknown reasons. The D gene and trimming were derived from the DNA, and the V and J assignments and clone size from that table. The sample table lists some 100,000 clones, around 80% of them with a count of one. The biggest ten clones account for 2.5% to 3.5% of the sample.

The sequence derives from a male donor in good health and CMV-seropositive. Sample: PBMCs. The chain is made from TRBV7-2 and TRBJ2-2; TRBD2 is a weak D gene call, 6 bases matching. Read as DNA, the sequence is TGTGCCAGCAGCTTAGAGCGCGGGGTTTCCACCGGGGAGCTGTTTTTT. This yields the protein CASSLERGVSTGELFF.